A single sample is the source of the 30 T cell receptor beta chains below, sequenced in a study of PD-1 blockade in classical Hodgkin lymphoma. Every patient relapsed after autologous stem cell transplantation, and brentuximab vedotin exposure varied. Researchers report purifying CD4+ T cells from thawed PBMCs by magnetic negative selection. Measured with immunoSEQ multiplex PCR; TCRdb has only the in-frame clones, and not every one. The sample comprises about 35,000 clones, 75% to 95% of which are singletons, and 0.2% to 0.3% rests with the top ten. Sequencing was performed on CD4+ T cells from blood, taken at baseline. All receptors come from a human donor with classical Hodgkin lymphoma.

In this sample, this clone turned up once. V usage is TRBV6-1 and J usage is TRBJ2-7; TRBD1 or TRBD2 may be the D gene (5 bases each). CDR1 and CDR2 (germline): MNHNS, SASEGT. V dropped 6 bases and J dropped 2 bases, with 17 bases sitting between them. CDR3 size: 15 residues. The CDR3 loop is CASRLLDRTTYEQYF. CDR3 sequence (DNA): TGTGCCAGCAGGCTACTAGACAGAACCACCTACGAGCAGTACTTC.

This chain links TRBV28 with TRBJ1-1, with 10 bases that match TRBD1. This CDR3 contains 13 residues. Per germline, CDR1 MDHEN and CDR2 SYDVKM. Trimming took 6 bases from V and 11 from J; bases not matched to a gene: 9. DNA of the CDR3: TGTGCCAGCAGCTACGATAGACAGGGGGCGGCTTTCTTT. Translating it yields CASSYDRQGAAFF.

The chain joins TRBV7-9 to TRBJ2-3, with TRBD1 matching 9 bases. V lost 4 bases to trimming and J lost 4 bases; unmatched junction nucleotides: 15. CDR1 and CDR2 from the germline V gene are SEHNR and FQNEAQ (reference sequence). The CDR3 totals 18 residues. The CDR3, as DNA: TGTGCCAGCAGCTCACCTAGACGAGGGACAGGGTTCGCAGATACGCAGTATTTT. Translation gives CASSSPRRGTGFADTQYF.

The chain combines TRBV2 with TRBJ2-7, with TRBD1 identical over 10 bases. V shed 6 bases, J shed 0 bases, and the junction held 5 bases outside the gene matches. CDR1 and CDR2 (germline): SNHLY, FYNNEI. The CDR3 consists of 15 residues. The CDR3 DNA is TGTGCCAGCAGGGCACGGACAGGGGGCTCCTACGAGCAGTACTTC. Protein: CASRARTGGSYEQYF. Drawing the rest from reference TRBV2 and TRBJ2-7, the complete variable domain is EPEVTQTPSHQVTQMGQEVILRCVPISNHLYFYWYRQILGQKVEFLVSFYNNEISEKSEIFDDQFSVERPDGSNFTLKIRSTKLEDSAMYFCASRARTGGSYEQYFGPGTRLTVT.

This rearrangement joins TRBV5-6 to TRBJ1-5, with D hard to call. Trimming took off 3 bases at V and 4 bases at J, with 11 bases between the two ends. The CDR3 runs to 14 residues. Per the germline V gene, CDR1 is SGHDT and CDR2 is YYEEEE. CDR3 region: CASSSLFPNQPQHF. CDR3 DNA: TGTGCCAGCAGCTCCCTCTTTCCAAATCAGCCCCAGCATTTT.

The sample holds one count of this clone. This chain uses TRBV30 with TRBJ2-7, with 8 bases lining up with TRBD1. The V gene's germline CDR1 is GTSNPN and CDR2 SVGIG (reference sequence). With V trimmed by 6 bases and J by 5 bases, 9 bases remained unmatched. This CDR3 has 13 residues. The CDR3 reads CACSRQGPHEQYF. The CDR3 DNA reads TGTGCCTGCAGTAGACAGGGGCCCCACGAGCAGTACTTC.

The chain combines TRBV2 with TRBJ1-5; D is unclear. This CDR3 spans 13 amino acids. Germline lookup yields CDR1 SNHLY and CDR2 FYNNEI. V was cut by 2 bases and J by 4 bases, with 6 bases left in between. The CDR3 sequence is CASSERGNQPQHF. The DNA for the CDR3 is TGTGCCAGCAGTGAACGGGGTAATCAGCCCCAGCATTTT.

The gene calls are TRBV10-3 and TRBJ2-3, with D tentatively TRBD2 (5 bases). Trimming removed 8 bases at V and 1 base at J, with 10 bases between. The CDR3 runs to 13 residues. Germline lookup yields CDR1 ENHRY and CDR2 SYGVKD. In DNA, the CDR3 is TGTGCCATCGGGAGAGAAGGCACAGATACGCAGTATTTT. This encodes CAIGREGTDTQYF.

The rearrangement joins TRBV2 to TRBJ1-1; D gene uncertain. The CDR3 runs to 11 residues. Between the trimmed V and J ends, which lost 6 bases and 4 bases, there was a span of 6 bases. Germline V CDR1 and CDR2: SNHLY, FYNNEI. The CDR3 is CASRESTEAFF. CDR3 sequence (DNA): TGTGCCAGCAGGGAATCCACTGAAGCTTTCTTT.

The gene calls are TRBV5-1 and TRBJ2-2; possible D gene TRBD1, 7 bases. Germline V gene data show CDR1 as SGHRS and CDR2 as YFSETQ. This CDR3 has 15 residues. The germline V and J ends were trimmed by 0 bases and 4 bases, with 10 bases remaining between them. The CDR3 nucleotides are TGCGCCAGCAGCTTGGCAGGGGGGTTCACCGGGGAGCTGTTTTTT. It specifies CASSLAGGFTGELFF. The full variable domain, with the rest looked up from reference TRBV5-1 and TRBJ2-2, is KAGVTQTPRYLIKTRGQQVTLSCSPISGHRSVSWYQQTPGQGLQFLFEYFSETQRNKGNFPGRFSGRQFSNSRSEMNVSTLELGDSALYLCASSLAGGFTGELFFGEGSRLTVL.

The chain has TRBV28 and TRBJ2-6; D gene ambiguous. Germline V CDR1 and CDR2: MDHEN, SYDVKM. V lost 6 bases, J lost 0 bases, and 3 bases lay in between. CDR3 size: 13 residues. The CDR3 nucleotides read TGTGCCAGCAGAAGCTCTGGGGCCAACGTCCTGACTTTC. Translated: CASRSSGANVLTF.

The chain couples TRBV19 to TRBJ2-1; 13 nucleotides align to TRBD2. The junction had 7 bases not matched to a gene; V was cut back by 5 bases and J by 6 bases. This CDR3 has 16 residues. CDR1 is LNHDA, CDR2 SQIVND, per germline (reference sequence). The CDR3 nucleotides are TGTGCCAGTAGTGCCCCAACTAGCGGGAGGGCCAATGAGCAGTTCTTC. Its protein is CASSAPTSGRANEQFF.

This clone was seen a handful of times. The rearrangement joins TRBV5-5 to TRBJ1-5, with 8 bases aligning to TRBD1. This CDR3 has 16 amino acids. In germline, CDR1 is SGHKS, CDR2 YYEKEE (reference sequence). J lost 0 bases, V lost 3 bases, and 5 bases had no gene match. CDR3 loop: CASSWGQVNSNQPQHF. CDR3 sequence (DNA): TGTGCCAGCAGCTGGGGACAGGTGAATAGCAATCAGCCCCAGCATTTT.

In its sample, this clone was seen once. This chain connects TRBV5-8 to TRBJ1-2, with D unclear. Germline-derived CDR1 and CDR2 are SGHTS and YDEGEE. The V gene lost 2 bases and the J gene lost 6 bases, with 20 bases spanning the gap. This CDR3 is built from 16 residues. Written as DNA, the CDR3 is TGTGCCAGCAGCTTATCTCCCAACCCTAGGTCTCATGGCTACACCTTC. This codes for CASSLSPNPRSHGYTF.

A few counts support this clone. V and J are TRBV7-9 and TRBJ1-1; no definite D call. Trimming left V 5 bases short and J 1 base short, with 14 bases between. The CDR3 consists of 15 residues. The germline CDR1 and CDR2 sequences are SEHNR and FQNEAQ (reference sequence). The CDR3 nucleotides are TGTGCCAGCAGCCCCACTCGGAAGGGGAACACTGAAGCTTTCTTT. This gives the protein CASSPTRKGNTEAFF.

The J gene is TRBJ1-2, the V gene TRBV27; D unresolved. V was pared by 5 bases and J by 1 base, with 23 bases between. The CDR3 length is 18 residues. The germline V gene encodes CDR1 MNHEY and CDR2 SMNVEV (reference sequence). This CDR3 reads CASSPTKLRPLHNYGYTF. CDR3 DNA: TGTGCCAGCAGTCCGACGAAGTTGAGGCCCCTACATAACTATGGCTACACCTTC.

The chain recombines TRBV5-6 with TRBJ2-5; 12 bases map to TRBD2. V lost 2 bases and J lost 5; bases outside the gene matches: 10. This CDR3 is 17 amino acids long. Germline CDR1 reads SGHDT; CDR2 reads YYEEEE. The CDR3 protein is CASSFEIRLAGEETQYF. CDR3 nucleotide sequence: TGTGCCAGCAGCTTCGAGATCCGACTAGCGGGAGAGGAGACCCAGTACTTC. The full variable domain, its missing parts supplied by reference TRBV5-6 and TRBJ2-5, is DAGVTQSPTHLIKTRGQQVTLRCSPKSGHDTVSWYQQALGQGPQFIFQYYEEEERQRGNFPDRFSGHQFPNYSSELNVNALLLGDSALYLCASSFEIRLAGEETQYFGPGTRLLVL.

The V gene is TRBV27, the J gene TRBJ1-5, with D perhaps TRBD1 (6 bases). V dropped 4 bases and J dropped 0 bases, with 13 bases sitting between them. CDR1 is MNHEY and CDR2 is SMNVEV in the germline V gene (reference sequence). The length of the CDR3 is 16 residues. CDR3 sequence reads: CASSSLQGHSNQPQHF. DNA of the CDR3: TGTGCCAGCAGTTCCTTACAGGGACATAGCAATCAGCCCCAGCATTTT.

The CDR3 sequence: CAWGWVGLEYF. DNA of the CDR3: TGTGCCTGGGGCTGGGTGGGGCTTGAGTACTTC. The genes are TRBV30 and TRBJ2-7; D may be TRBD1 (5 bases). Trimming took 5 bases from V and 11 from J, leaving 16 bases between them. CDR1 and CDR2 (germline): GTSNPN, SVGIG (reference sequence). This CDR3 is 11 amino acids long. The full variable domain, completed using reference TRBV30 and TRBJ2-7, is SQTIHQWPATLVQPVGSPLSLECTVEGTSNPNLYWYRQAAGRGLQLLFYSVGIGQISSEVPQNLSASRPQDRQFILSSKKLLLSDSGFYLCAWGWVGLEYFGPGTRLTVT.

The chain combines TRBV2 with TRBJ2-7; D is undetermined. The V gene's germline CDR1 is SNHLY and CDR2 FYNNEI. This CDR3 comprises 11 residues. V shed 4 bases and J shed 4 bases, with 5 bases lying between them. The CDR3 region has the DNA TGTGCCAGCAGTGGGGAATACGAGCAGTACTTC. Translation gives CASSGEYEQYF.

The chain recombines TRBV29-1 with TRBJ2-7; 7 bases align to TRBD2. CDR1 SQVTM and CDR2 ANQGSEA come from the germline V gene. The CDR3 extends over 15 amino acids. V shed 5 bases, J shed 4 bases, and the junction held 14 bases outside the gene matches. CDR3 sequence (DNA): TGCAGCGTTTTCGATCGCGGGAGTCACGCGTACGAGCAGTACTTC. This sequence encodes CSVFDRGSHAYEQYF.

The CDR3 region has the DNA TGTGCCAGCTCACTCAAGACCAACACCGGGGAGCTGTTTTTT. Translating gives CASSLKTNTGELFF. The V and J genes are TRBV18 and TRBJ2-2; no definite D call. The CDR3 covers 14 residues. The V end lost 4 bases, the J end lost 2 bases, and 8 bases lay between the germline ends. The V gene's germline CDR1 is KGHSH and CDR2 LQKENI.

The V gene is TRBV6-1, the J gene TRBJ1-2, with D unclear. Germline V gene sequence: CDR1 MNHNS, CDR2 SASEGT. With 1 base removed from V and 2 bases from J, the gap between germline ends came to 8 bases. This CDR3 has 14 amino acids. CDR3 coding DNA: TGTGCCAGCAGTGAAGTGGTGGGGAACTATGGCTACACCTTC. Residues: CASSEVVGNYGYTF.

The chain combines TRBV19 with TRBJ1-5, with unresolved D. CDR1 is LNHDA, CDR2 SQIVND, per germline (reference sequence). V lost 3 bases to trimming and J lost 12 bases, with 15 bases between them. This CDR3 is built from 13 residues. CDR3 bases: TGTGCCAGTAGTATCCCCGAGATAAATCGCCAGCATTTT. It encodes CASSIPEINRQHF.

The genes are TRBV27 and TRBJ2-7, with D unresolved. Per the germline V gene, CDR1 is MNHEY and CDR2 is SMNVEV (reference sequence). V lost 8 bases and J 3 bases, leaving 5 bases between the germline ends. The CDR3 spans 10 residues. The CDR3 reads CASGYYEQYF. The DNA of the CDR3 is TGTGCCAGCGGGTACTACGAGCAGTACTTC.

The J gene is TRBJ1-1, the V gene TRBV7-9, with D uncertain. The CDR3 spans 13 residues. Germline CDR1 and CDR2: SEHNR and FQNEAQ (reference sequence). V was trimmed by 2 bases and J by 8 bases, leaving 12 bases between them. CDR3 residues: CASSLQGFTEAFF. The CDR3 bases are TGTGCCAGCAGCTTACAAGGCTTCACGGAAGCTTTCTTT.

The CDR3 loop reads CASSPAGGVSYEQYF. CDR3 bases: TGTGCCAGCAGCCCCGCTGGGGGGGTCTCCTACGAGCAGTACTTC. The chain carries TRBV7-3 and TRBJ2-7; 7 bases fit TRBD2. The CDR3 loop spans 15 amino acids. The junction had 7 bases not matched to a gene; V was cut back by 5 bases and J by 0 bases. CDR1 and CDR2 (germline): SGHTA, FQGTGA.

The chain employs TRBV5-5 and TRBJ1-2, with D hard to call. Germline assignment: CDR1 SGHKS and CDR2 YYEKEE (reference sequence). The V gene lost 4 bases and the J gene lost 8 bases, with 9 bases spanning the gap. The CDR3 runs to 11 residues. DNA of the CDR3: TGTGCCAGCAGCCCAGGAGGCGGCTACACCTTC. Protein sequence: CASSPGGGYTF.

The chain has TRBV10-3 and TRBJ2-5; 9 nucleotides agree with TRBD1. The CDR3 length is 17 residues. The germline V gene has CDR1 ENHRY and CDR2 SYGVKD. V lost 4 bases, J lost 4 bases, and 13 bases stayed unmatched. Here the CDR3 reads CAISGPGQGFRRETQYF. The CDR3 coding sequence is TGTGCCATCAGTGGGCCGGGACAGGGATTCCGGCGAGAGACCCAGTACTTC.

The gene calls are TRBV29-1 and TRBJ2-3, with D perhaps TRBD1 or TRBD2 (6 bases each). Germline CDR1 SQVTM, CDR2 ANQGSEA. This CDR3 spans 13 amino acids. Trimming took 6 bases from V and 0 from J, leaving 10 bases between them. CDR3 sequence (DNA): TGCAGCGTAGGGGGGACTAGCACAGATACGCAGTATTTT. Translated: CSVGGTSTDTQYF.